The 4 T cell receptor beta chains presented below share a single source sample, sequenced in a study of blood T cell repertoires in COVID-19. TCRdb's copy holds only in-frame clones and misses some; the assay was immunoSEQ multiplex PCR. The data hold tens of thousands of clones, with about nine tenths observed a single time. Source material: peripheral blood. The source is a woman aged 70-85 years with acute or convalescent COVID-19.

V gene TRBV5-1 combines with J gene TRBJ2-1; 12 positions match TRBD2. Germline V gene sequence: CDR1 SGHRS, CDR2 YFSETQ. The CDR3 covers 16 residues. The trim removed 1 base at V and 8 bases at J, leaving 7 bases unmatched. The CDR3 protein is CASSLYPSGGADEQFF. In nucleotides, the CDR3 is TGCGCCAGCAGCTTGTACCCTAGCGGGGGGGCTGATGAGCAGTTCTTC.

The V gene is TRBV2, the J gene TRBJ1-5, with a possible D match to TRBD1 (5 bases). V was pared by 8 bases and J by 1 base, with 12 bases between. This CDR3 has 14 residues. Per germline, CDR1 SNHLY and CDR2 FYNNEI. CDR3 sequence: CASSREGSNQPQHF. The CDR3, as DNA: TGTGCCAGCTCCAGGGAGGGAAGCAATCAGCCCCAGCATTTT.

As for this clone: Other DNA sequences of this sample code for an identical CDR3. CDR3 bases: TGCACCAGCAGCCAAGATTGGCGGGGGGTGCCCTACGAGCAGTACGTC. Encoded protein: CTSSQDWRGVPYEQYV. J is TRBJ2-7 and V is TRBV1; the table's D call of TRBD2 was not tested on the DNA. TRBV1 is recorded as a pseudogene. CDR3 length equals 16 residues.

The rearrangement uses TRBV28 and TRBJ1-3; perhaps TRBD1 as D (6 bases). Germline assignment: CDR1 MDHEN and CDR2 SYDVKM. V lost 3 bases and J lost 2, with 14 bases in between. The CDR3 loop spans 16 amino acids. For the CDR3, the DNA is TGTGCCAGCAGTTTCGATGACAGGTTTACTGGAAACACCATATATTTT. This gives the protein CASSFDDRFTGNTIYF.